This TCR beta chain was sequenced during a study of CD8+ T cells in alopecia areata. The study team obtained lesional scalp punch biopsies and peripheral blood from alopecia areata patients. About this clone itself: Its antigen is not identified.

It was cDNA, reverse transcribed from extracted RNA, that served as the sequencing template. TCRdb's table, derived via immunoSEQ multiplex PCR, lists solely in-frame clones and lacks some. The sample holds about 110,000 clones, 55% to 70% seen once. Germline V gene sequence: CDR1 MNHEY, CDR2 SMNVEV (reference sequence). This CDR3 contains 12 residues. Trimming left V 6 bases short and J 0 bases short, with 4 bases between. Whole-study results and caveats: The study found TCR sharing across patients less clear than in mice, possibly for HLA reasons.

The receptor comes from a human donor with alopecia areata. The gene calls are TRBV27 and TRBJ2-3; D unclear. Material: NKG2D-low CD8+ T cells sorted from blood. This chain's CDR3 is CASSGSTDTQYF. CDR3 coding DNA: TGTGCCAGCAGCGGGAGCACAGATACGCAGTATTTT.